Listed below are T cell receptor beta chains from one sample, sequenced in a study of pediatric ulcerative colitis. Assay: immunoSEQ multiplex PCR; the TCRdb copy retains only in-frame clones and omits some. The sample has some 37,000 clones, roughly 73% seen once. The sequencing sample was made of gut tissue. The receptor source for this set is a boy aged 10-17 years with moderate ulcerative colitis. CDR3s include the opening cysteine and the closing phenylalanine or tryptophan. D genes are given only for firm matches. Expanded clones are given a class, and other clones once, few, many or no size at all.

j_call clone_size d_call v_call cdr3_nt cdr3_aa
TRBJ2-1 NA NA TRBV7-6 TGTGCCAGCAGCCGTATAACTGTCCTGGGGGATGAGCAGTTCTTC CASSRITVLGDEQFF
TRBJ1-5 NA NA TRBV2 TGTGCCAGCATGAAGGCGGGTCATCAGCCCCAGCATTTT CASMKAGHQPQHF
TRBJ1-5 NA NA TRBV5-5 TGTGCCAGCAGCTATGATACGAACATAAATCAGCCCCAGCATTTT CASSYDTNINQPQHF
TRBJ1-2 NA NA TRBV6-1 TGTGCCAGCACACGGGACCTTAACTATGGCTACACCTTC CASTRDLNYGYTF
TRBJ2-5 NA TRBD2 TRBV28 TGTGCCACCATCCCCTGGCGGGAGATAAGTAGGGAGACCCAGTACTTC CATIPWREISRETQYF
TRBJ1-1 NA NA TRBV5-1 TGCGCCAGCAGCTTGGCCAGAAACAAGGATGAAGCTTTCTTT CASSLARNKDEAFF
TRBJ2-3 NA TRBD2 TRBV30 TGTGCCTGGAGCCCCCTGAGCGGGAGATCAGGCACAGATACGCAGTATTTT CAWSPLSGRSGTDTQYF
TRBJ2-1 NA NA TRBV6-5 TGTGCCAGCAAGCGGCAGGGTTCCTACAATGAGCAGTTCTTC CASKRQGSYNEQFF
TRBJ2-7 NA TRBD2 TRBV2 TGTGCCAGCAGCGGTCTAGCGGGGACCTACGAGCAGTACTTC CASSGLAGTYEQYF
TRBJ2-1 NA NA TRBV7-9 TGTGCCAGCAGCTCCCCCTCGGCCAGGGGTTACAATGAGCAGTTCTTC CASSSPSARGYNEQFF
TRBJ2-3 NA NA TRBV5-4 TGTGCCAGCAGCTTAATCTTGTCAGATACGCAGTATTTT CASSLILSDTQYF
TRBJ2-1 NA NA TRBV10-3 TGTGCCATCAACCAGGAGCCGAACAATGAGCAGTTCTTC CAINQEPNNEQFF
TRBJ2-1 NA NA TRBV7-2 TGTGCCAGCAGCTGGGACCCTACCACCTACAATGAGCAGTTCTTC CASSWDPTTYNEQFF
TRBJ1-2 NA NA TRBV5-1 TGCGCCAGCAGCCCCCGGGACGGACTTAACTATGGCTACACCTTC CASSPRDGLNYGYTF
TRBJ2-1 NA NA TRBV5-1 TGCGCCAGCAGCTTGCTCCCGGGACCTGCCTACAATGAGCAGTTCTTC CASSLLPGPAYNEQFF
TRBJ1-2 once NA TRBV5-1 TGCGCCAGCAGCTCCCGGGAGCCTTCGGGCTATGGCTACACCTTC CASSSREPSGYGYTF
TRBJ1-4 few NA TRBV20-1 TGCAGTGCACATAATGGGGAAAAACTGTTTTTT CSAHNGEKLFF
TRBJ2-5 NA NA TRBV11-1 TGTGCCAGCAGTCGTGGGGTCCAAGAGACCCAGTACTTC CASSRGVQETQYF
TRBJ2-3 NA NA TRBV7-2 TGTGCCAGCAGCTTAGACCCAAGCACAGATACGCAGTATTTT CASSLDPSTDTQYF
TRBJ1-1 NA NA TRBV19 TGTGCCAGTAGTTCGATTCCTACTATGAACACTGAAGCTTTCTTT CASSSIPTMNTEAFF
TRBJ2-2 NA NA TRBV5-1 TGCGCCAGCAGCTTGGCCGAGGCCGGGGAGCTGTTTTTT CASSLAEAGELFF
TRBJ2-1 NA NA TRBV2 TGTGCCAGCGCACCCTACAATGAGCAGTTCTTC CASAPYNEQFF